Each of the 4 T cell receptor beta chains below was sequenced from the same sample in a study of cytomegalovirus exposure and HLA in healthy donors. Use of 60 Vbeta and 13 Jbeta primers characterized the PCR. Assay used: immunoSEQ multiplex PCR; TCRdb lists only in-frame clones, some missing. The data show some 140,000 clones, with approximately 72% seen just once and about 2.7% held by the top ten. The sample was PBMCs. The receptors were gathered from a man aged 18 to 35 in good health and CMV-seronegative.

The DNA for the CDR3 is TGTGCCAGTAGTATGACCGGACAGGGCGGTAATGAAAAACTGTTTTTT. Translating it yields CASSMTGQGGNEKLFF. This chain links TRBV19 with TRBJ1-4; TRBD1 matches 8 bases. The ends lost 3 bases at V and 4 bases at J; junction bases unmatched: 7. This CDR3 comprises 16 residues. Germline V gene sequence: CDR1 LNHDA, CDR2 SQIVND (reference sequence).

The chain links TRBV10-3 to TRBJ2-6; D is unclear. This CDR3 has 15 amino acids. V was pared by 2 bases and J by 2 bases, with 7 bases between. Germline V gene sequence: CDR1 ENHRY, CDR2 SYGVKD. In DNA form, the CDR3 reads TGTGCCATCAGTGAGCGAGGTCCTGGGGCCAACGTCCTGACTTTC. Protein: CAISERGPGANVLTF.

This chain links TRBV2 with TRBJ2-7, with a possible D match to TRBD1 (5 bases). The CDR3 is 14 residues long. The V gene lost 4 bases and the J gene lost 4 bases, with 14 bases spanning the gap. CDR1 and CDR2 from the germline V gene are SNHLY and FYNNEI. The CDR3 coding sequence is TGTGCCAGCAGTGTCCAGGGCCAACTTTACGAGCAGTACTTC. The encoded protein is CASSVQGQLYEQYF.

The V and J genes are TRBV6-4 and TRBJ1-2; perhaps TRBD1 as D (5 bases). V was cut by 6 bases and J by 9 bases, with 17 bases left in between. The V gene's germline CDR1 is MRHNA and CDR2 SNTAGT. The CDR3 contains 13 residues. CDR3 in amino acids: CASRTGQHWSYTF. CDR3 DNA: TGTGCCAGCAGAACAGGTCAGCACTGGAGCTACACCTTC.